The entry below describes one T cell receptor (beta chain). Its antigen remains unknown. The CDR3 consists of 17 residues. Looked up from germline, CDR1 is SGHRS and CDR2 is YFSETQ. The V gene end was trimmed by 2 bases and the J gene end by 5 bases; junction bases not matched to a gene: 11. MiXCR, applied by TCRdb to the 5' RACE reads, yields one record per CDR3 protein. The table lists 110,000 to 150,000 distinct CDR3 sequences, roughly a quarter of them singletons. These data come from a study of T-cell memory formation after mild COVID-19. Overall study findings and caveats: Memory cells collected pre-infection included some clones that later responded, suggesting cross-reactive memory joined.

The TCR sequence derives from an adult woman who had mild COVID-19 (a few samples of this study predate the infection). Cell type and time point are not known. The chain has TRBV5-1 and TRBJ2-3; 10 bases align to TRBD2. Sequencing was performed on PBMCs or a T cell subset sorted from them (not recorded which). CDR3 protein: CASSFVLAGELGDTQYF. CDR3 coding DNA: TGCGCCAGCAGCTTCGTGCTAGCGGGGGAACTCGGAGATACGCAGTATTTT.